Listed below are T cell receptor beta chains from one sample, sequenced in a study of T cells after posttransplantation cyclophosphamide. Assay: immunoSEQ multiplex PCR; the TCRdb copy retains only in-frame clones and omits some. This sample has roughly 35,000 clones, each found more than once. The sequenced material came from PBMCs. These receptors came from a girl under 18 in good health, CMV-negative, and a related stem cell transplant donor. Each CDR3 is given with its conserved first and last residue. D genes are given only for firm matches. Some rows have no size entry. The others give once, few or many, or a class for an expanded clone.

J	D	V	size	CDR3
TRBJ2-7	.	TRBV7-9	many	CAGGSGSYEQYF
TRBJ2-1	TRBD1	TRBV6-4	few	CASSDGTGGNEQFF
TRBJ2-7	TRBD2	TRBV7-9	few	CASSHSGGSYEQYF
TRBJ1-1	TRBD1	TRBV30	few	CAWSQRGRRDTEAFF
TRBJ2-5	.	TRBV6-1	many	CASSIFRREETQYF
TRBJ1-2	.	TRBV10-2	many	CASSESVTGVDGYTF
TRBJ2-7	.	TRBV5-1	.	CASSLDPGVYEQYF
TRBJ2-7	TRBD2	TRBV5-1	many	CASSFSGGSYEQYF
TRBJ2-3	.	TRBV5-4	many	CASSQGWVTNTDTQYF
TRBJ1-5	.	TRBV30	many	CAASQGFNQPQHF
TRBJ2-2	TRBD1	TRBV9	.	CASSVGAGGRTGELFF
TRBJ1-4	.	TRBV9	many	CASSVDGEKLFF
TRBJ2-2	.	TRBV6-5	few	CASSYGAGLGLFF
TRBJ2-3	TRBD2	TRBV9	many	CASSARTSRFDTQYF
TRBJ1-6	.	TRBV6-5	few	CASSYSMGGNNSPLHF
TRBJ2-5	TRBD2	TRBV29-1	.	CSVEREGRETQYF
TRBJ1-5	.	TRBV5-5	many	CASTRGGLNQPQHF
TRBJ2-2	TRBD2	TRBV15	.	CATSRGLAGATGELFF
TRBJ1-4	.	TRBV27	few	CASSLVEGGEKLFF
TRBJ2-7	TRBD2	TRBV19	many	CASSLRLASEQYF
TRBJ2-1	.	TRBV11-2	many	CASSLVGAEVEQFF
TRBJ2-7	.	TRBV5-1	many	CASSSVVQGYEQYF
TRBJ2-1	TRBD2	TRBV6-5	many	CASNRLAGAGEQFF
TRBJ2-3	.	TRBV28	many	CASSYRGLDTQYF
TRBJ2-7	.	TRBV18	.	CASSPPNGVYEQYF
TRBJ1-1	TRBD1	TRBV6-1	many	CASSRDRQREAFF
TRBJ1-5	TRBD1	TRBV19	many	CASRYRGVNQPQHF
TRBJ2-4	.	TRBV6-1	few	CASSESGLGILLAKNIQYF
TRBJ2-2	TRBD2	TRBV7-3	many	CASSLNKGRAGELFF
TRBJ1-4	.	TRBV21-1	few	CASGEGTNEKLFF
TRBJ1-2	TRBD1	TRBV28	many	CASSLSGGDGYTF
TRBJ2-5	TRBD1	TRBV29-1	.	CSVPGQGGGETQYF
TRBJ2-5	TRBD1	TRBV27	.	CASTPGQGIGAQYF
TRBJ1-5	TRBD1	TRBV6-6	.	CASKRQGAAGQPQHF
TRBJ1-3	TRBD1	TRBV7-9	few	CASSLLDRDGNTIYF
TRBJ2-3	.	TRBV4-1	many	CASSQVDRLFTDTQYF
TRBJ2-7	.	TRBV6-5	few	CASSSGDNYEQYF
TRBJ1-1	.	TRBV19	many	CASITRANTEAFF
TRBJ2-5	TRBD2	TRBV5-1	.	CASSRQGRLAGGAEETQYF
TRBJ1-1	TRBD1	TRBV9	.	CASSVGTGGNTEAFF
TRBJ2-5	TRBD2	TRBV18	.	CASSPGSGRDQETQYF
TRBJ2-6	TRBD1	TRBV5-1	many	CASSREGQGASGANVLTF
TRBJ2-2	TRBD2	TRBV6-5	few	CASRRLAETGELFF
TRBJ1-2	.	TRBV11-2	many	CASSKTEGSEGDGYTF
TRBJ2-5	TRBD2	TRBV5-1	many	CASSDSGGKLETQYF
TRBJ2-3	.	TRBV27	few	CASSLGGGTDTQYF
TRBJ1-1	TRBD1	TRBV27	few	CASSPTGIKQAFF
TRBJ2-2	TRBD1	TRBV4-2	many	CASSQRTGVTGELFF
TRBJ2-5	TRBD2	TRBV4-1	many	CASSPSTGTSGQETQYF
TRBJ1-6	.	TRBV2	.	CASSETDRENSPLHF
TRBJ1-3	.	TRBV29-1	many	CSVEDPIGDRLSSGNTIYF
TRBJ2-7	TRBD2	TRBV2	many	CASSAASGGYEQYF
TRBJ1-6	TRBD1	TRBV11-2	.	CASSSEPGQGVSPLHF